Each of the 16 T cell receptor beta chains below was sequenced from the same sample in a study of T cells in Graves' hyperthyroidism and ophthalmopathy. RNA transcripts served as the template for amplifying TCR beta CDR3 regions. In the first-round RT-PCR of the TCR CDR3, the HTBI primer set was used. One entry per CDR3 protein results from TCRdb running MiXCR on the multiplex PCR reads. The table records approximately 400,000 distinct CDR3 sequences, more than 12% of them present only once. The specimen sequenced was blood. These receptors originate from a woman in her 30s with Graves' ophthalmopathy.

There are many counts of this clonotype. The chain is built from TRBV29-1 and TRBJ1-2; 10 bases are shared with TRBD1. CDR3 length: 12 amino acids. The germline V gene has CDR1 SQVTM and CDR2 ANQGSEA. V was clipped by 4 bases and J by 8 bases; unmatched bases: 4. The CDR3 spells CSVVGTGEGYTF. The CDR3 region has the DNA TGCAGCGTTGTAGGGACAGGGGAAGGCTACACCTTC.

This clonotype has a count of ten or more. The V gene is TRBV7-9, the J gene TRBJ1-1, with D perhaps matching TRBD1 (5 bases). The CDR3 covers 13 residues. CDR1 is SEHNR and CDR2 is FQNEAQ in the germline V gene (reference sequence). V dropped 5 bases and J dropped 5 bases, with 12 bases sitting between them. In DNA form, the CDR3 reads TGTGCCAGCAGCCGTATAGCAGGGACTGAAGCTTTCTTT. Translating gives CASSRIAGTEAFF. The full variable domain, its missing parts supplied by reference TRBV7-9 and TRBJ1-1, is DTGVSQNPRHKITKRGQNVTFRCDPISEHNRLYWYRQTLGQGPEFLTYFQNEAQLEKSRLLSDRFSAERPKGSFSTLEIQRTEQGDSAMYLCASSRIAGTEAFFGQGTRLTVV.

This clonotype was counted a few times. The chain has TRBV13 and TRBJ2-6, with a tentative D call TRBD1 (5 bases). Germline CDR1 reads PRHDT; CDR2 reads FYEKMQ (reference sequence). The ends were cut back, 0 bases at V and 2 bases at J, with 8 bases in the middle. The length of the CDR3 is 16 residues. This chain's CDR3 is CASSLGGLTGANVLTF. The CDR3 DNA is TGTGCCAGCAGCTTAGGGGGGCTCACTGGGGCCAACGTCCTGACTTTC.

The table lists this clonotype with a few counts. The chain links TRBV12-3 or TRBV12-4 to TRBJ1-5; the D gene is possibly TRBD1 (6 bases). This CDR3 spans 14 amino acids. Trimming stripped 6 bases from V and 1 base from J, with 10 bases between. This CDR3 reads CASRYQGSNQPQHF. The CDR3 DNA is TGTGCCAGCAGATATCAGGGGAGCAATCAGCCCCAGCATTTT.

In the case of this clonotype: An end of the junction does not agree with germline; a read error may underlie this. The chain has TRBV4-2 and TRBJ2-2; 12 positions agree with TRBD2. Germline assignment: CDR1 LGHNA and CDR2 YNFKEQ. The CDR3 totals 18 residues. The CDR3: CAGSHRGTSGPNTGELFF. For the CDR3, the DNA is TGTGCCGGCAGCCACCGTGGGACTAGCGGGCCGAACACCGGGGAGCTGTTTTTT.

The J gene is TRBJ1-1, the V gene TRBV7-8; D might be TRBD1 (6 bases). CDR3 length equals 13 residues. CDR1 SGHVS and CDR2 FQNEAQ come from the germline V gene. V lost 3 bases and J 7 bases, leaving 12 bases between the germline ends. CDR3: CASSLQGPGEAFF. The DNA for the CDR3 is TGTGCCAGCAGCTTGCAGGGGCCGGGTGAAGCTTTCTTT.

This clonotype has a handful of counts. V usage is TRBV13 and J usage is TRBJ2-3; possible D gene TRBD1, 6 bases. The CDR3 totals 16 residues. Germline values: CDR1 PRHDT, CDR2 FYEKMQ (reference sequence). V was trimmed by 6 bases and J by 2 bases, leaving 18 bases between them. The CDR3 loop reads CASRGEQGQNTDTQYF. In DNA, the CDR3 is TGTGCCAGCAGGGGAGAACAGGGCCAGAACACAGATACGCAGTATTTT.

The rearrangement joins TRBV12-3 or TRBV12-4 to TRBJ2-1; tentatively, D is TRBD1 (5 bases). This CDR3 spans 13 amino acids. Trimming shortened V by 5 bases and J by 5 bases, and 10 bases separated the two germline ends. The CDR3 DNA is TGTGCCAGCAGTCGACGACAGAACAATGAGCAGTTCTTC. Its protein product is CASSRRQNNEQFF.

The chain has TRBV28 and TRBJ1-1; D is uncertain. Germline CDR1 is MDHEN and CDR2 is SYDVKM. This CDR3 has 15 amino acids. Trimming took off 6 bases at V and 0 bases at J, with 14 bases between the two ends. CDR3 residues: CASRSVSRLNTEAFF. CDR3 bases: TGTGCCAGCAGGTCCGTGTCCAGATTGAACACTGAAGCTTTCTTT.

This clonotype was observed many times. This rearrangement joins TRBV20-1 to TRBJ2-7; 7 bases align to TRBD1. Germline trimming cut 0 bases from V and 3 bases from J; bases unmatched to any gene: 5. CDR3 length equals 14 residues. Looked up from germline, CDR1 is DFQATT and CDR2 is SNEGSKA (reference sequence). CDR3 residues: CSAREIQGLYEQYF. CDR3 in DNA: TGCAGTGCTAGAGAGATACAGGGGCTCTACGAGCAGTACTTC.

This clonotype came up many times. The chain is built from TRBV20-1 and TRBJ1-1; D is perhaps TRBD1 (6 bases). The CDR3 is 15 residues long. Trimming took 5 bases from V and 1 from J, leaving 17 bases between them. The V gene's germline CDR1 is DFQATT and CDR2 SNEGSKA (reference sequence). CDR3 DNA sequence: TGCAGTGCTGGCGGTGGGGGGGGGCCGAACACTGAAGCTTTCTTT. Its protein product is CSAGGGGGPNTEAFF.

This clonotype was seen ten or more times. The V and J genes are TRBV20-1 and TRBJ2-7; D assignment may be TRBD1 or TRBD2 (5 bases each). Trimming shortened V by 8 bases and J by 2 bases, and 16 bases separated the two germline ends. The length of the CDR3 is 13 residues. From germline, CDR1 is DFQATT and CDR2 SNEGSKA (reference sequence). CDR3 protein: CSQTGTEPYEQYF. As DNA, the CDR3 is TGCAGTCAGACCGGGACGGAACCCTACGAGCAGTACTTC.

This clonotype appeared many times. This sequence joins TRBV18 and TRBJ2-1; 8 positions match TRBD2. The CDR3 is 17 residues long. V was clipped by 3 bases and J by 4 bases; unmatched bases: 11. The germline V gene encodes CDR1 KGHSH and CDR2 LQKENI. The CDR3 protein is CASSPVPGGAAYNEQFF. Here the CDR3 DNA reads TGTGCCAGCTCACCTGTGCCCGGGGGGGCCGCTTACAATGAGCAGTTCTTC. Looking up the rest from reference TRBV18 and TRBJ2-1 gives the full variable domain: NAGVMQNPRHLVRRRGQEARLRCSPMKGHSHVYWYRQLPEEGLKFMVYLQKENIIDESGMPKERFSAEFPKEGPSILRIQQVVRGDSAAYFCASSPVPGGAAYNEQFFGPGTRLTVL.

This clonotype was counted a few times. CDR3 sequence: CASSVDRNTYEQYF. As DNA, the CDR3 is TGTGCCAGCAGCGTAGACAGGAATACCTACGAGCAGTACTTC. The chain has TRBV9 and TRBJ2-7, with D possibly matching TRBD1 (5 bases). This CDR3 spans 14 amino acids. The germline gives CDR1 SGDLS, CDR2 YYNGEE. V was shortened by 0 bases and J by 2 bases, with 9 bases between the two germline ends.

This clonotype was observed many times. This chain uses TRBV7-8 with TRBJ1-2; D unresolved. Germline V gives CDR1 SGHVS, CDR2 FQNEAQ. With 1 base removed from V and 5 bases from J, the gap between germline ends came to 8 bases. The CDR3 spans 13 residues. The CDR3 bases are TGTGCCAGCAGCTTAGGGTGGGGTTATGGCTACACCTTC. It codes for CASSLGWGYGYTF.

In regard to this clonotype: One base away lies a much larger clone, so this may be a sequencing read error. The CDR3 region has the DNA TGTGCCAGCTTAGCAGTAACAAAAAATGAGCAGTTCTTC. This translates into CASLAVTKNEQFF. The chain couples TRBV2 to TRBJ2-1; D is unclear. Germline loops: CDR1 SNHLY, CDR2 FYNNEI. There are 13 residues in the CDR3. Trimming took 8 bases from V and 7 from J, leaving 15 bases between them.